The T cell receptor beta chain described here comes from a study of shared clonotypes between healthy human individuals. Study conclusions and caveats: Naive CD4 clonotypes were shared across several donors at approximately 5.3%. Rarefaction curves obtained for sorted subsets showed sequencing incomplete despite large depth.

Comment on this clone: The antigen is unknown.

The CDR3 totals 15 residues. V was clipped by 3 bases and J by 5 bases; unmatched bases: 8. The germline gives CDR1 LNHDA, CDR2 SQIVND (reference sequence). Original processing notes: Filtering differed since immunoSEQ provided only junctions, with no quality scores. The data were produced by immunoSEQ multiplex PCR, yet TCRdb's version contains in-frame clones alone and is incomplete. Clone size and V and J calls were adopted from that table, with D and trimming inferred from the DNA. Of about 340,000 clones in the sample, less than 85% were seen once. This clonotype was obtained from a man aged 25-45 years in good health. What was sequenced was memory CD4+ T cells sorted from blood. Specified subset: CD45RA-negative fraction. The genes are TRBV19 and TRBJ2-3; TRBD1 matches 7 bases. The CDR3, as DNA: TGTGCCAGTAGTATCCTGACAGGGCCCCAAGATACGCAGTATTTT. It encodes CASSILTGPQDTQYF.